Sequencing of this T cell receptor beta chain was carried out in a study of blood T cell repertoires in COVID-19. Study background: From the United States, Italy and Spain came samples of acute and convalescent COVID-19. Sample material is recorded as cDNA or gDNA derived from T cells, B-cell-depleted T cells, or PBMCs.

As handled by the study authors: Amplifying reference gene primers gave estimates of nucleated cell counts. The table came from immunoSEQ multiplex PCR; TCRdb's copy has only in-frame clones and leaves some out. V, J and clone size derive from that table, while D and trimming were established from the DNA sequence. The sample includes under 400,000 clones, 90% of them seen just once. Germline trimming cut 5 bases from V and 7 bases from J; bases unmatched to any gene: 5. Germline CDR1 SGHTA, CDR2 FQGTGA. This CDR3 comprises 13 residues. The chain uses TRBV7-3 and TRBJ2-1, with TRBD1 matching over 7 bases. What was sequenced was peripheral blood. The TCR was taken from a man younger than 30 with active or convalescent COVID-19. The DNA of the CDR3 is TGTGCCAGCAGCCTACGGGACAGAAATGAGCAGTTCTTC. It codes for CASSLRDRNEQFF.